One and the same sample provided the 6 T cell receptor beta chains below, sequenced in a study of T cells after posttransplantation cyclophosphamide. Produced via immunoSEQ multiplex PCR; TCRdb's table is partial and in-frame only. Sampling found tens of thousands of clones, none seen once. Treatment was busulfan-fludarabine conditioning, a marrow graft, and cyclophosphamide on days +3 and +4. The sequencing used PBMCs, collected after allogeneic stem cell transplant with posttransplant cyclophosphamide. The receptors derive from a male patient in his late teens or twenties who received an allogeneic stem cell transplant from a related donor, was CMV-positive, and had no GVHD. A subset of T cells may come from the graft donor.

Many counts were recorded for this clone. V gene TRBV5-1 combines with J gene TRBJ2-5; TRBD1 matches at 7 bases. V shed 4 bases, J shed 2 bases, and the junction held 2 bases outside the gene matches. The CDR3 has 13 residues. Germline CDR1 and CDR2: SGHRS and YFSETQ. Here the CDR3 DNA reads TGCGCCAGCAGCCTGGGACAGCAAGAGACCCAGTACTTC. This codes for CASSLGQQETQYF.

This clone appeared many times. This CDR3 reads CASSVGSSGAYNEQFF. CDR3 in DNA: TGTGCCAGCAGCGTAGGCAGTAGCGGGGCTTACAATGAGCAGTTCTTC. The J gene is TRBJ2-1, the V gene TRBV9; TRBD2 aligns across 8 bases. This CDR3 region has 16 residues. The V segment lost 0 bases and the J segment 4 bases; nucleotides outside the gene matches: 6. The V gene's germline CDR1 is SGDLS and CDR2 YYNGEE.

This clone came up many times. The V gene is TRBV19, the J gene TRBJ1-4; perhaps TRBD1 as D (5 bases). With 4 bases removed from V and 3 bases from J, the gap between germline ends came to 9 bases. Germline-derived CDR1 and CDR2 are LNHDA and SQIVND (reference sequence). This CDR3 comprises 14 residues. This CDR3 is CASSTGEANEKLFF. Here the CDR3 DNA reads TGTGCCAGTAGTACGGGGGAGGCTAATGAAAAACTGTTTTTT.

There are many counts of this clone. The rearrangement uses TRBV27 and TRBJ2-7; weak D call: TRBD2 (5 bases). Trimming removed 0 bases from V and 6 bases from J, with 18 bases in between. The CDR3 has 16 residues. CDR1 is MNHEY, CDR2 SMNVEV, per germline (reference sequence). The CDR3 reads CASSLSPGYRNSEQYF. DNA for the CDR3: TGTGCCAGCAGTTTATCCCCGGGGTATAGGAACTCCGAGCAGTACTTC.

This clone was counted many times. This CDR3 is CASSLSGTPLETQYF. The CDR3 nucleotides read TGCGCCAGCAGCTTGAGTGGGACTCCACTGGAGACCCAGTACTTC. The chain employs TRBV5-1 and TRBJ2-5; D is possibly TRBD2 (6 bases). Germline V gene sequence: CDR1 SGHRS, CDR2 YFSETQ. The CDR3 is 15 residues long. V was shortened by 1 base and J by 5 bases, with 15 bases between the two germline ends. Looking up the rest from reference TRBV5-1 and TRBJ2-5 gives the full variable domain: KAGVTQTPRYLIKTRGQQVTLSCSPISGHRSVSWYQQTPGQGLQFLFEYFSETQRNKGNFPGRFSGRQFSNSRSEMNVSTLELGDSALYLCASSLSGTPLETQYFGPGTRLLVL.

The table lists this clone with many counts. The J gene is TRBJ1-1, the V gene TRBV29-1, with 7 bases aligning to TRBD1. Germline CDR1 SQVTM, CDR2 ANQGSEA. The CDR3 runs to 12 residues. V dropped 6 bases and J dropped 3; count of bases not matched to a gene: 4. The CDR3 here is CSVDDRDTEAFF. Written as DNA, the CDR3 is TGCAGCGTAGACGACAGGGACACTGAAGCTTTCTTT. The full variable domain, completed using reference TRBV29-1 and TRBJ1-1, is SAVISQKPSRDICQRGTSLTIQCQVDSQVTMMFWYRQQPGQSLTLIATANQGSEATYESGFVIDKFPISRPNLTFSTLTVSNMSPEDSSIYLCSVDDRDTEAFFGQGTRLTVV.